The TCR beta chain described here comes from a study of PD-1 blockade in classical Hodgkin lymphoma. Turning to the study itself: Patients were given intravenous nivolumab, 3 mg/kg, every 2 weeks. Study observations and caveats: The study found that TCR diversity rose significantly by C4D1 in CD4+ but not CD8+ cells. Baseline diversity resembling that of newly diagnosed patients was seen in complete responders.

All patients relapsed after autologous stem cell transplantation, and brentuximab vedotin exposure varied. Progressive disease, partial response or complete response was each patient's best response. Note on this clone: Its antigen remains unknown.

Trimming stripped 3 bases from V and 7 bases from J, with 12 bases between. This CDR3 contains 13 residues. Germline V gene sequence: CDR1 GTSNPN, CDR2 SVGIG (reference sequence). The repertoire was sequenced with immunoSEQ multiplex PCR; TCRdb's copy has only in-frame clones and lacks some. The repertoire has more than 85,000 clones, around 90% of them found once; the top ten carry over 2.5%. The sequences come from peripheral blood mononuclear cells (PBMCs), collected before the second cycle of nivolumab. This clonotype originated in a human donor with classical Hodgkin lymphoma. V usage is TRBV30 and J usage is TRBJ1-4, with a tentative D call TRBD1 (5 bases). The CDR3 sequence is CAWRGRGGEKLFF. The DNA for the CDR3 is TGTGCCTGGAGGGGAAGGGGTGGTGAAAAACTGTTTTTT.